This record looks at one T cell receptor (beta chain) sequence and its context. Per the authors' pipeline: For nucleated cells, counts were estimated from reference gene primer amplification. Some clones are missing from TCRdb's copy, which holds only in-frame ones; the method was immunoSEQ multiplex PCR. The DNA was the basis for D and trimming; V, J and clone size are from that table. The table shows tens of thousands of clones, with about four fifths occurring only once. The V gene end was trimmed by 5 bases and the J gene end by 3 bases; junction bases not matched to a gene: 6. The germline CDR1 and CDR2 sequences are LGHNA and YNFKEQ. This CDR3 has 15 residues. This sample stems from a study of blood T cell repertoires in COVID-19. Study-wide background: Whether acute or convalescent, the COVID-19 samples came from the United States, Italy and Spain. Sources were T cells, B-cell-depleted T cells, or PBMCs; the material itself was cDNA or gDNA.

The V and J genes are TRBV4-2 and TRBJ2-4, with TRBD2 matching over 8 bases. Sequencing used peripheral blood. This receptor was taken from a human donor with acute or convalescent COVID-19. The donor label of this sample is uncertain. The CDR3 bases are TGTGCCAGCAGCTTTAGAGCGGGGGACAAAAACATTCAGTACTTC. This sequence encodes CASSFRAGDKNIQYF.